What follows are 21 T cell receptor beta chains derived from one specimen sequenced in a study of immune evolution from preneoplasia to lung adenocarcinoma. The data were produced by immunoSEQ multiplex PCR, yet TCRdb's version contains in-frame clones alone and is incomplete. The table lists roughly 15,000 clones, approximately 83% of them singletons. The material sequenced was FFPE lung adenocarcinoma in situ tissue. All receptors come from an older donor with lung adenocarcinoma.

This chain connects TRBV14 to TRBJ2-1; TRBD2 might be the D (5 bases). Trimming stripped 4 bases from V and 5 bases from J, with 15 bases between. Germline V CDR1 and CDR2: SGHDN, FVKESK. The CDR3 runs 15 residues. The CDR3 DNA reads TGTGCCAGCAGCCCCCCAAGCGGCATTGACAATGAGCAGTTCTTC. It specifies CASSPPSGIDNEQFF.

The chain employs TRBV10-2 and TRBJ2-1; tentatively, D is TRBD2 (5 bases). V gave up 8 bases and J gave up 12 bases, with 17 bases separating them. The CDR3 has 12 amino acids. Germline V gives CDR1 WSHSY, CDR2 SAAADI. The CDR3 reads CASGRGLVGQFF. The CDR3 DNA follows: TGCGCCAGCGGGAGAGGACTTGTTGGGCAGTTCTTC.

CDR3 in DNA: TGCAGTGCCCGAACCACCTACGAGCAGTACTTC. Protein sequence: CSARTTYEQYF. The chain couples TRBV20-1 to TRBJ2-7, with D unresolved. V was shortened by 6 bases and J by 2 bases, with 8 bases between the two germline ends. The germline V gene has CDR1 DFQATT and CDR2 SNEGSKA (reference sequence). This CDR3 spans 11 amino acids.

CDR3 DNA: TGTGCCAGCAGTGCCTTGAACACTGAAGCTTTCTTT. Translation gives CASSALNTEAFF. The gene calls are TRBV28 and TRBJ1-1, with no clear D. Germline V lookup: CDR1 MDHEN, CDR2 SYDVKM. The CDR3 is made up of 12 amino acids. Trimming took 5 bases from V and 0 from J, leaving 4 bases between them.

This chain joins TRBV6-1 and TRBJ2-2; 13 bases agree with TRBD2. The CDR3 contains 17 residues. CDR1 MNHNS and CDR2 SASEGT come from the germline V gene. Trimming at V came to 4 bases and at J to 4 bases, leaving 6 bases not matched to a gene. The CDR3: CASSGLAGGLTTGELFF. The CDR3 coding sequence is TGTGCCAGCAGTGGACTAGCGGGGGGACTTACCACCGGGGAGCTGTTTTTT.

The chain recombines TRBV9 with TRBJ2-6; D not resolved. There are 14 residues in the CDR3. Germline loops: CDR1 SGDLS, CDR2 YYNGEE. Trimming left V 4 bases short and J 4 bases short, with 9 bases between. The CDR3 sequence: CASSSQIGANVLTF. CDR3 DNA: TGTGCCAGCAGCTCTCAAATCGGGGCCAACGTCCTGACTTTC.

The rearrangement joins TRBV19 to TRBJ1-5; 8 bases agree with TRBD1. With 3 bases clipped from V and 2 bases from J, the junction kept 9 bases outside the gene matches. CDR3 length: 17 residues. Per germline, CDR1 LNHDA and CDR2 SQIVND (reference sequence). CDR3 coding DNA: TGTGCCAGTAGTATCGCCCAGGGGGCGTACGGCAATCAGCCCCAGCATTTT. This translates into CASSIAQGAYGNQPQHF.

This clone was recorded only once. The gene calls are TRBV10-1 and TRBJ2-2, with 7 bases lining up with TRBD1. The J segment lost 5 bases and the V segment lost 6 bases, leaving 6 bases of the junction unmatched. The germline V gene encodes CDR1 WNHNN and CDR2 SYGVQD (reference sequence). The CDR3 has 14 residues. For the CDR3, the DNA is TGCGCCAGCAGCGCCGGGACAGTGACCGGGGAGCTGTTTTTT. Its protein is CASSAGTVTGELFF.

The rearrangement links TRBV28 to TRBJ1-5; maybe TRBD1 (5 bases). Germline V gene sequence: CDR1 MDHEN, CDR2 SYDVKM. The CDR3 runs 14 residues. V shed 3 bases and J shed 3 bases, with 9 bases lying between them. The CDR3 DNA follows: TGTGCCAGCAGTTTTACCGGGGCCAATCAGCCCCAGCATTTT. It specifies CASSFTGANQPQHF.

The gene calls are TRBV7-2 and TRBJ2-2, with 9 bases that match TRBD2. There are 15 residues in the CDR3. V lost 5 bases, J lost 6 bases, and 7 bases stayed unmatched. Germline CDR1 and CDR2: SGHTA and FQGNSA. As DNA, the CDR3 is TGTGCCAGCAGCACGCAGAGCGGGAGGTCCGGGGAGCTGTTTTTT. Its protein is CASSTQSGRSGELFF. The variable domain in full, with the rest retrieved from reference TRBV7-2 and TRBJ2-2, is GAGVSQSPSNKVTEKGKDVELRCDPISGHTALYWYRQSLGQGLEFLIYFQGNSAPDKSGLPSDRFSAERTGGSVSTLTIQRTQQEDSAVYLCASSTQSGRSGELFFGEGSRLTVL.

In this sample, this clone turned up a few times. The chain uses TRBV7-8 and TRBJ2-3, with TRBD1 identical over 9 bases. Germline-derived CDR1 and CDR2 are SGHVS and FQNEAQ. CDR3 length equals 17 residues. Losses at the gene ends were 5 bases for V and 0 bases for J; bases not matched to a gene: 9. The CDR3 nucleotides read TGTGCCAGCAGCACTGGGACAGGGTGGACTAGCACAGATACGCAGTATTTT. The encoded protein is CASSTGTGWTSTDTQYF.

The rearrangement uses TRBV19 and TRBJ1-5; D uncertain. V was trimmed by 6 bases and J by 7 bases, leaving 10 bases between them. This CDR3 comprises 12 residues. Per germline, CDR1 LNHDA and CDR2 SQIVND (reference sequence). Here the CDR3 DNA reads TGTGCCAGTAGGATATCGACCCAGCCCCAGCATTTT. This sequence encodes CASRISTQPQHF.

This chain links TRBV6-5 with TRBJ2-7; the D is unclear. With 3 bases removed from V and 0 bases from J, the gap between germline ends came to 9 bases. The CDR3 totals 14 residues. The germline V gene has CDR1 MNHEY and CDR2 SVGAGI. CDR3 amino acids: CASSYETGSYEQYF. For the CDR3, the DNA is TGTGCCAGCAGTTATGAGACCGGCTCCTACGAGCAGTACTTC.

This clone was picked up one time. V gene TRBV6-1 combines with J gene TRBJ2-3; D ambiguous. The CDR3 is 15 amino acids. Germline values: CDR1 MNHNS, CDR2 SASEGT. Trimming removed 8 bases from V and 7 bases from J, with 22 bases in between. CDR3 DNA: TGTGCCAGCGGAGACGGGCAGCCGGTACGAAATACGCAGTATTTT. Encoded protein: CASGDGQPVRNTQYF.

As for this clone: This likely comes from a read error, as the CDR3 has no conserved phenylalanine or tryptophan at its end. Because the CDR3's place on the DNA is in doubt, the DNA is left out and the CDR3 is given as listed by TCRdb. The rearrangement uses TRBV11-2 and TRBJ2-7; the table assigns TRBD2, which was not confirmed against the DNA. Germline V CDR1 and CDR2: SGHAT, FQNNGV. The CDR3 adds up to 11 amino acids, both ends counted. The CDR3: CASSLGGRTTI.

J is TRBJ2-2 and V is TRBV5-1; a weak D match, TRBD1 (6 bases). The V end was cut by 4 bases, the J end by 6 bases, with 16 bases between. CDR1 is SGHRS and CDR2 is YFSETQ in the germline V gene. This CDR3 comprises 15 residues. CDR3 coding DNA: TGCGCCAGCAGCCCAGGGGCAAGTTGGGCCGGGGAGCTGTTTTTT. It specifies CASSPGASWAGELFF.

This chain joins TRBV29-1 and TRBJ1-2; possible D gene TRBD1, 6 bases. Germline V gene data show CDR1 as SQVTM and CDR2 as ANQGSEA. This CDR3 region has 13 residues. V lost 2 bases and J 6 bases, leaving 13 bases between the germline ends. In DNA, the CDR3 is TGCAGCGTTGAAACTACAGGGTTCCATGGCTACACCTTC. This codes for CSVETTGFHGYTF.

The rearrangement links TRBV28 to TRBJ2-1; perhaps D is TRBD1 or TRBD2 (6 bases each). Trimming left V 6 bases short and J 3 bases short, with 15 bases between. Germline V CDR1 and CDR2: MDHEN, SYDVKM. This CDR3 is 15 amino acids long. The DNA for the CDR3 is TGTGCCAGCAGGACGGGGGACACACTCTACAATGAGCAGTTCTTC. As protein: CASRTGDTLYNEQFF.

The chain joins TRBV6-1 to TRBJ1-2; 7 nucleotides agree with TRBD1. Germline trimming cut 5 bases from V and 4 bases from J; bases unmatched to any gene: 10. This CDR3 is 15 amino acids long. Germline V gene sequence: CDR1 MNHNS, CDR2 SASEGT. The CDR3 spells CASSPQGQSSYGYTF. CDR3 coding DNA: TGTGCCAGCAGTCCCCAGGGACAGAGTTCCTATGGCTACACCTTC.

The count of this clone is one. The chain recombines TRBV21-1 with TRBJ2-5; no DNA check was done on the table's D call, TRBD1. TRBV21-1 is a pseudogene. This CDR3 is built from 15 residues. The CDR3: CASSKESWDSGTQYF. CDR3 nucleotides: TGTGCCAGCAGCAAAGAAAGTTGGGACAGTGGGACCCAGTACTTC.

The chain employs TRBV7-9 and TRBJ2-2; perhaps TRBD1 as D (6 bases). CDR1 SEHNR and CDR2 FQNEAQ come from the germline V gene (reference sequence). Trimming stripped 5 bases from V and 3 bases from J, with 16 bases between. The CDR3 consists of 16 residues. This chain's CDR3 is CASSPTGTPYTGELFF. The CDR3 nucleotides are TGTGCCAGCAGCCCCACCGGGACACCTTACACCGGGGAGCTGTTTTTT.